This T cell receptor beta chain was profiled in a study of T-cell memory formation after mild COVID-19. There are a few counts of this clonotype. Its antigen remains unknown. Constant-segment primers served in 5'RACE that generated TCR alpha and TCR beta cDNA libraries bearing sample barcodes and UMIs. One entry per CDR3 protein results from TCRdb running MiXCR on the 5' RACE reads. This sample yields about 500,000 distinct CDR3 sequences, of which around 21% are seen a single time; under 15% belongs to the top ten. CDR3 length equals 11 residues. V gave up 2 bases and J gave up 4 bases, with 3 bases separating them. Germline V gives CDR1 SQVTM, CDR2 ANQGSEA. Study results and limitations: There was a balanced CD4/CD8 profile in clones contracting day 15 to 85, and later expanders leaned CD4+. Researchers found some responding clones in pre-infection memory, a sign that cross-reactive memory joined.

This receptor was obtained from an adult woman who had mild COVID-19 (a few samples of this study predate the infection). Cell type and time point are not known. Sequenced input: PBMCs or a T cell subset sorted from them (not recorded which). The chain has TRBV29-1 and TRBJ1-3; no firm D call. The CDR3 nucleotides read TGCAGCGTTGAACGAGGAAACACCATATATTTT. It encodes CSVERGNTIYF.